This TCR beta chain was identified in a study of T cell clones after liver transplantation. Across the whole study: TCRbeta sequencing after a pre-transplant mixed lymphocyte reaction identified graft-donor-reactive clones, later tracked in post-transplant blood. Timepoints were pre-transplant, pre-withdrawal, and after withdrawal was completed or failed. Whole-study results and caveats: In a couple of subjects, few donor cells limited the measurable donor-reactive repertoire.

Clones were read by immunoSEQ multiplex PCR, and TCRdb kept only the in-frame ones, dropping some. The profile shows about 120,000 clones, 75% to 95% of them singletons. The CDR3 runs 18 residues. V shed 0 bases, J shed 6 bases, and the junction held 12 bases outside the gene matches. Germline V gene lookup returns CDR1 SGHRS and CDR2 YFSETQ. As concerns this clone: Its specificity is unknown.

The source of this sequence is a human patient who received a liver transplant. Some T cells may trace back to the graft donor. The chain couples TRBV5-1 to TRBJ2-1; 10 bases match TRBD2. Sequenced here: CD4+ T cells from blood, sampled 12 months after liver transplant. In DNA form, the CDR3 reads TGCGCCAGCAGCTTGGTATCAGCGGGAGGGCCAGGTGGCAATGAGCAGTTCTTC. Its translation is CASSLVSAGGPGGNEQFF. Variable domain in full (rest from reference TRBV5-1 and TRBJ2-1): KAGVTQTPRYLIKTRGQQVTLSCSPISGHRSVSWYQQTPGQGLQFLFEYFSETQRNKGNFPGRFSGRQFSNSRSEMNVSTLELGDSALYLCASSLVSAGGPGGNEQFFGPGTRLTVL.